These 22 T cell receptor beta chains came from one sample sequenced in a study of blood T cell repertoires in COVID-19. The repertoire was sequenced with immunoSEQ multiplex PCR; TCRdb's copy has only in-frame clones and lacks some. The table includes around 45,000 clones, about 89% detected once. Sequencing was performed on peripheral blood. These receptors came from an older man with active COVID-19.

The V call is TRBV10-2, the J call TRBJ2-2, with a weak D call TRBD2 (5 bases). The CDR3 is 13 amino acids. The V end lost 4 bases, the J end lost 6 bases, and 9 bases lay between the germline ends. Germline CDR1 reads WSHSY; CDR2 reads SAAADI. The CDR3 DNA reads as TGCGCCAGCAGTGGAGCTAGCCCCGGGGAGCTGTTTTTT. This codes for CASSGASPGELFF.

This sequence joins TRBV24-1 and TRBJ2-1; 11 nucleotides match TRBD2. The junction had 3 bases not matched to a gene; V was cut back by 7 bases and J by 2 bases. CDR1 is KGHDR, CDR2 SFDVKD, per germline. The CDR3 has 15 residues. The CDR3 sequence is CATSPSGGPYNEQFF. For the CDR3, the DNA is TGTGCCACCAGCCCTAGCGGGGGGCCCTACAATGAGCAGTTCTTC.

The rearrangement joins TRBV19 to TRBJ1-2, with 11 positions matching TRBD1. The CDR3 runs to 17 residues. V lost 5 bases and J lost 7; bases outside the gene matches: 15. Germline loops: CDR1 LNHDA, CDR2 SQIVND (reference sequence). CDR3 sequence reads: CASSPGTGGEKGRGYTF. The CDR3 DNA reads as TGTGCCAGTAGTCCAGGGACAGGGGGAGAAAAAGGACGTGGCTACACCTTC. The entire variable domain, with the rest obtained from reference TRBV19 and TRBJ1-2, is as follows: DGGITQSPKYLFRKEGQNVTLSCEQNLNHDAMYWYRQDPGQGLRLIYYSQIVNDFQKGDIAEGYSVSREKKESFPLTVTSAQKNPTAFYLCASSPGTGGEKGRGYTFGSGTRLTVV.

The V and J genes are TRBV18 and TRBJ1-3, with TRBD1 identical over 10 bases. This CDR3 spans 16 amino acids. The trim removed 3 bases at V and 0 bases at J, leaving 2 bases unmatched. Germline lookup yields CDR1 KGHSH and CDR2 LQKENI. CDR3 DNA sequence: TGTGCCAGCTCACCGGGACAGGGGAGCTCTGGAAACACCATATATTTT. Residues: CASSPGQGSSGNTIYF.

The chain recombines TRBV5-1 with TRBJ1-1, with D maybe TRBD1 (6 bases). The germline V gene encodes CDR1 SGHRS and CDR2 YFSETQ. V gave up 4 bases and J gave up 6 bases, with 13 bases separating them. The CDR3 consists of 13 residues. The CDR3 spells CASSQLGHPEAFF. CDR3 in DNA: TGCGCCAGCAGCCAACTGGGACACCCTGAAGCTTTCTTT.

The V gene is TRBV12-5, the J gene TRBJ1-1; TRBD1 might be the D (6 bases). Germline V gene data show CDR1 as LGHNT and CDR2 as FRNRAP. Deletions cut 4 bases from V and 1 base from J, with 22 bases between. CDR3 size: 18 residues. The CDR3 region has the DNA TGTGCTAGTGGTTCCTATTGGGGGGGGCAGGGTAGGAACACTGAAGCTTTCTTT. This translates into CASGSYWGGQGRNTEAFF.

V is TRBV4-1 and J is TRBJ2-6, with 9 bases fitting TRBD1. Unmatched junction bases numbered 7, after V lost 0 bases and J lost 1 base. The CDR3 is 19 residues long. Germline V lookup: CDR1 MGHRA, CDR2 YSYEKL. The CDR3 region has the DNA TGCGCCAGCAGCCAAGAACCGGGACAGGGATCTTCTGGGGCCAACGTCCTGACTTTC. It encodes CASSQEPGQGSSGANVLTF.

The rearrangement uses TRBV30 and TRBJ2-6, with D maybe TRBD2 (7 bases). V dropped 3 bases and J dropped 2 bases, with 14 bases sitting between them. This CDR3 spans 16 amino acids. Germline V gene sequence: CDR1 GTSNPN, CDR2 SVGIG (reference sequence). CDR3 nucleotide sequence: TGTGCCTGGAGGTCGGGGGGCGTGACTGGGGCCAACGTCCTGACTTTC. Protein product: CAWRSGGVTGANVLTF.

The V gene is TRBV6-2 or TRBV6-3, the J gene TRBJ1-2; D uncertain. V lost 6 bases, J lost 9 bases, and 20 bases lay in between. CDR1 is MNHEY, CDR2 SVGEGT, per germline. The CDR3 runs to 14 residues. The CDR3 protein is CASSRTSGLGRYTF. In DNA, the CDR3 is TGTGCCAGCAGCCGTACTTCCGGGTTAGGCCGCTACACCTTC.

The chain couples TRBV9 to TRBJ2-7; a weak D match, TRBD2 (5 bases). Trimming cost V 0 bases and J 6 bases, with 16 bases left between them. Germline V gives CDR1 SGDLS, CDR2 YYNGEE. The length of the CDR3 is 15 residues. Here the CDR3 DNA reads TGTGCCAGCAGCGTAGGATCTCTCCGGGAAAGCGAGCAGTACTTC. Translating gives CASSVGSLRESEQYF.

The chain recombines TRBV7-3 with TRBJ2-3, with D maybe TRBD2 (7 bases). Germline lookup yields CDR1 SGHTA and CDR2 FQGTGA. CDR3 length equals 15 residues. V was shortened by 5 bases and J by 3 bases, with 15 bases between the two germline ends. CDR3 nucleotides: TGTGCCAGCAGCCCACTGGGGGGGCCTACAGATACGCAGTATTTT. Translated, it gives CASSPLGGPTDTQYF.

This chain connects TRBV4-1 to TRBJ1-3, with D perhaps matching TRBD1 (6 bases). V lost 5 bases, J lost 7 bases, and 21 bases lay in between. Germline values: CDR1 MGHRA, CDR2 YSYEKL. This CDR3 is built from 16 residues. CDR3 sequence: CASSNSDRRSDNTIYF. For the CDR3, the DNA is TGCGCCAGCAGCAATAGCGACAGGCGGTCAGATAACACCATATATTTT.

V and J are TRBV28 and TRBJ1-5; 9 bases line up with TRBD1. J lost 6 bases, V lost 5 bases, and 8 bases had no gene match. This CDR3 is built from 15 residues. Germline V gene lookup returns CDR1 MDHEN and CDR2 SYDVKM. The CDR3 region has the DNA TGTGCCAGCAGTCCGCAGACAGGGGGGAGTCAGCCCCAGCATTTT. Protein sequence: CASSPQTGGSQPQHF.

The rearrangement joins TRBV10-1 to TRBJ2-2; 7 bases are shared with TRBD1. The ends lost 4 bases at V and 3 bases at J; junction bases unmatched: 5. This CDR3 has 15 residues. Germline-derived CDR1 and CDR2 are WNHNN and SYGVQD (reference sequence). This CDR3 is CASSANRGDTGELFF. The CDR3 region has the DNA TGCGCCAGCAGTGCTAACAGGGGCGACACCGGGGAGCTGTTTTTT.

The CDR3 region is CASSTSGGMIYEQYF. Written as DNA, the CDR3 is TGTGCCAGCAGTACATCAGGGGGTATGATCTACGAGCAGTACTTC. This sequence joins TRBV6-6 and TRBJ2-7; 7 bases align to TRBD1. Germline V gives CDR1 MNHNY, CDR2 SVGAGI (reference sequence). V dropped 5 bases and J dropped 3; count of bases not matched to a gene: 10. The CDR3 contains 15 residues.

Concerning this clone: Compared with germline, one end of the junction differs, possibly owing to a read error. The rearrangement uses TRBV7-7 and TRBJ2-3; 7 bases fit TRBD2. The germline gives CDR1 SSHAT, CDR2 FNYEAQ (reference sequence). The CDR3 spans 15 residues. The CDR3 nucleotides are TGTGCTAGCAGCTTAGGGACTACTAGCACAGATACGCAGTATTTT. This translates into CASSLGTTSTDTQYF.

CDR3 sequence reads: CASSFSRGGPETQYF. As DNA, the CDR3 is TGTGCCAGCAGCTTCTCGCGGGGGGGCCCAGAGACCCAGTACTTC. The rearrangement joins TRBV5-4 to TRBJ2-5; the match to TRBD2 covers 9 bases. This CDR3 has 15 residues. Germline-derived CDR1 and CDR2 are SGHNT and YYREEE (reference sequence). Unmatched junction bases numbered 6, after V lost 2 bases and J lost 4 bases.

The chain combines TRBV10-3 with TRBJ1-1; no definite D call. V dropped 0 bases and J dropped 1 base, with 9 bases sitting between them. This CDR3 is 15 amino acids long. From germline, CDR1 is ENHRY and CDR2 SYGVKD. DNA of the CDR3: TGTGCCATCAGTGAGTCGAGGGTCAGGAACACTGAAGCTTTCTTT. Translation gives CAISESRVRNTEAFF.

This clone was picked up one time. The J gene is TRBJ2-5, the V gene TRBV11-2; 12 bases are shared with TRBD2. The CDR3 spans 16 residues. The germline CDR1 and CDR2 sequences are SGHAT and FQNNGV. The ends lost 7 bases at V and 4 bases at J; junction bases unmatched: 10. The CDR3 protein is CASTESSGGAGETQYF. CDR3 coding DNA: TGTGCCAGCACAGAATCTAGCGGGGGGGCGGGAGAGACCCAGTACTTC.

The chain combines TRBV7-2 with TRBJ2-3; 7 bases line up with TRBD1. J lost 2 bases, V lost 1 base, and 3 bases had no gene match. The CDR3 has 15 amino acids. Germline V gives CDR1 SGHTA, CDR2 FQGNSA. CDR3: CASSLGTGLTDTQYF. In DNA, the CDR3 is TGTGCCAGCAGCTTAGGGACAGGTCTCACAGATACGCAGTATTTT.

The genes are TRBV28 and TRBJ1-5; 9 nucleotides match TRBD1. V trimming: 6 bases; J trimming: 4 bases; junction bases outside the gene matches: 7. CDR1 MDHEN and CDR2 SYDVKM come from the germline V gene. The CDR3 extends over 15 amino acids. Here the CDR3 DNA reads TGTGCCAGCAGGTATACAGGGGGCTCTAATCAGCCCCAGCATTTT. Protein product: CASRYTGGSNQPQHF.

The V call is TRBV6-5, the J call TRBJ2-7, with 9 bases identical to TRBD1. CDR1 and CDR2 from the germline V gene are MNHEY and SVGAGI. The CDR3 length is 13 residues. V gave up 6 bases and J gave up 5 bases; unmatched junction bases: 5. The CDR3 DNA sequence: TGTGCCAGCAGCGCCCGGGACAGGGACGAGCAGTACTTC. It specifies CASSARDRDEQYF.